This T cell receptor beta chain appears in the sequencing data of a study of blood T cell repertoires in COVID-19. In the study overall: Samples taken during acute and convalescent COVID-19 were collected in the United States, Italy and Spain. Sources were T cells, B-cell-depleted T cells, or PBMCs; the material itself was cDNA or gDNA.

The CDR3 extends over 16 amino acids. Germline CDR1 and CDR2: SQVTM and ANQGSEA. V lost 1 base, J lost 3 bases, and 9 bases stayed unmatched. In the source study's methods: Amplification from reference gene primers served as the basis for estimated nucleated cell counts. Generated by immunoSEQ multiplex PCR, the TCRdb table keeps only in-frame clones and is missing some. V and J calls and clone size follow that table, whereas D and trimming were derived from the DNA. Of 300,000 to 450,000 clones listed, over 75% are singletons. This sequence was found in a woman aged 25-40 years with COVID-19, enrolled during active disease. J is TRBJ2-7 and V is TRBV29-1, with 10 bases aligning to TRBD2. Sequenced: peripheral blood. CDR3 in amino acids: CSVEALAASGGYEQYF. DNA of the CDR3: TGCAGCGTTGAAGCCCTGGCTGCTAGCGGGGGCTACGAGCAGTACTTC.